This entry describes one T cell receptor (beta chain). The antigen is unknown. The data originate from a study of response to subunit inactivated influenza vaccine. Study results and limitations: The authors suggested that every seasonal influenza vaccination recruits few new T cells.

From the RT-PCR reads, TCRdb called clonotypes with MiXCR, one entry per CDR3 protein. There are roughly 570,000 distinct CDR3 sequences in the sample; around 13% occur only once, and 13% lies in the top ten. CDR1 and CDR2 (germline): SGHKS, YYEKEE (reference sequence). This CDR3 is 11 amino acids long. Trimming pared 0 bases from V and 7 bases from J, leaving 1 base between. The starting material was PBMCs from blood, obtained 35 to 45 days after vaccination. This receptor was obtained from a man aged 45 to 65 who received an inactivated influenza vaccine. This chain joins TRBV5-5 and TRBJ2-2; D is unresolved. The CDR3 nucleotides read TGTGCCAGCAGCTTGGACGGGGAGCTGTTTTTT. Translated: CASSLDGELFF.